This TCR beta chain was documented in a study of cytomegalovirus exposure and HLA in healthy donors. Overall study results and limits: Sequencing artifact likely explains a cluster of highly shared sequence variants. In a later analysis, several top co-occurrence clusters appeared linked to parvovirus B19, influenza, CMV and Epstein-Barr virus.

PCR employed 60 Vbeta and 13 Jbeta primers. Sequencing was performed with immunoSEQ multiplex PCR; in TCRdb, only in-frame clones are kept and a portion is missing. The data show just over 150,000 clones, with approximately 82% seen just once and roughly 6.5% held by the top ten. Worth noting for this clone: Its antigen is undetermined.

Sequencing input: PBMCs. The TCR originated in a man between 50 and 59 years old in good health and CMV-seropositive.

This CDR3 reads CASSRGRRDTQYF. The CDR3 DNA reads as TGTGCCAGTAGTAGGGGGCGTCGAGATACGCAGTATTTT. The V call is TRBV19, the J call TRBJ2-3; tentative D call: TRBD1 (6 bases). The V gene lost 4 bases and the J gene lost 5 bases, with 10 bases spanning the gap. The CDR3 has 13 amino acids. Germline-derived CDR1 and CDR2 are LNHDA and SQIVND (reference sequence).